The 8 T cell receptor beta chains below come from one sample, sequenced in a study of OX40 agonist ivuxolimab in advanced cancers. TCRdb keeps only in-frame clones here, not all; method: immunoSEQ multiplex PCR. Found here are 80,000 to 100,000 clones, 80% to 95% of them singletons; the top ten hold under 2%. Specimen: CD4+ or CD8+ T cells sorted from blood, collected in a trial of the OX40 agonist ivuxolimab. The receptor set was obtained from an adult with an advanced solid tumor such as melanoma, head and neck, liver or kidney cancer.

The rearrangement links TRBV15 to TRBJ1-4; D not resolved. Per germline, CDR1 LNHNV and CDR2 YYDKDF (reference sequence). This CDR3 comprises 15 residues. The germline V and J ends were trimmed by 0 bases and 7 bases, with 12 bases remaining between them. DNA for the CDR3: TGTGCCACCAGCAGAGAAGGGAAGAGAGGTGAAAAACTGTTTTTT. This gives the protein CATSREGKRGEKLFF. The full variable domain, completed using reference TRBV15 and TRBJ1-4, is DAMVIQNPRYQVTQFGKPVTLSCSQTLNHNVMYWYQQKSSQAPKLLFHYYDKDFNNEADTPDNFQSRRPNTSFCFLDIRSPGLGDTAMYLCATSREGKRGEKLFFGSGTQLSVL.

V is TRBV7-2 and J is TRBJ2-3; the match to TRBD2 covers 7 bases. The CDR3 sequence is 16 residues long. Germline assignment: CDR1 SGHTA and CDR2 FQGNSA. V shed 1 base, J shed 1 base, and the junction held 5 bases outside the gene matches. CDR3 sequence (DNA): TGTGCCAGCAGCTTAGTCCCGGGGGGTCGCACAGATACGCAGTATTTT. It translates to CASSLVPGGRTDTQYF. Full variable domain (missing parts from reference TRBV7-2 and TRBJ2-3): GAGVSQSPSNKVTEKGKDVELRCDPISGHTALYWYRQSLGQGLEFLIYFQGNSAPDKSGLPSDRFSAERTGGSVSTLTIQRTQQEDSAVYLCASSLVPGGRTDTQYFGPGTRLTVL.

V usage is TRBV5-1 and J usage is TRBJ1-2, with D possibly matching TRBD1 (5 bases). Germline-derived CDR1 and CDR2 are SGHRS and YFSETQ. The CDR3 sequence is 12 residues long. V lost 4 bases and J lost 6, with 10 bases in between. The CDR3 nucleotides are TGCGCCAGCAGCCCGGGGGTGGATGGCTACACCTTC. This encodes CASSPGVDGYTF.

The J gene is TRBJ2-2, the V gene TRBV7-2; a possible D gene is TRBD2 (6 bases). The germline V and J ends were trimmed by 1 base and 7 bases, with 16 bases remaining between them. Germline V gene sequence: CDR1 SGHTA, CDR2 FQGNSA. CDR3 length equals 16 residues. CDR3 bases: TGTGCCAGCAGCTTAGACTCCGGGTTGCGGGGCGGGGAGCTGTTTTTT. Translating gives CASSLDSGLRGGELFF.

The chain is built from TRBV29-1 and TRBJ2-7; 9 nucleotides align to TRBD1. The trim removed 5 bases at V and 4 bases at J, leaving 9 bases unmatched. The CDR3 spans 14 residues. The germline V gene has CDR1 SQVTM and CDR2 ANQGSEA. The CDR3 reads CSVTSDRGSYEQYF. CDR3 bases: TGCAGCGTTACAAGTGACAGGGGGTCTTACGAGCAGTACTTC.

The V and J genes are TRBV9 and TRBJ2-7; 7 bases are a match to TRBD1. Trimming removed 0 bases from V and 3 bases from J; junction bases left unmatched: 6. In germline, CDR1 is SGDLS, CDR2 YYNGEE. The CDR3 runs 15 residues. CDR3: CASSVAPGTDYEQYF. The CDR3, as DNA: TGTGCCAGCAGCGTAGCCCCCGGGACAGACTACGAGCAGTACTTC.

The CDR3 is CASSLSRTEAFF. CDR3 nucleotide sequence: TGTGCCAGCAGCTTATCCCGGACTGAAGCTTTCTTT. The chain couples TRBV7-9 to TRBJ1-1; D remains ambiguous. The CDR3 is made up of 12 amino acids. Germline lookup yields CDR1 SEHNR and CDR2 FQNEAQ (reference sequence). V dropped 2 bases and J dropped 5 bases, with 6 bases sitting between them.

The chain carries TRBV7-2 and TRBJ2-1; D tentatively reads TRBD1 or TRBD2 (5 bases each). The V gene's germline CDR1 is SGHTA and CDR2 FQGNSA. The CDR3 covers 16 residues. V lost 5 bases, J lost 0 bases, and 14 bases lay in between. This chain's CDR3 is CASSRSGTSSYNEQFF. DNA for the CDR3: TGTGCCAGCAGCCGGTCGGGGACGAGCTCCTACAATGAGCAGTTCTTC. The variable domain in full, with the rest retrieved from reference TRBV7-2 and TRBJ2-1, is GAGVSQSPSNKVTEKGKDVELRCDPISGHTALYWYRQSLGQGLEFLIYFQGNSAPDKSGLPSDRFSAERTGGSVSTLTIQRTQQEDSAVYLCASSRSGTSSYNEQFFGPGTRLTVL.